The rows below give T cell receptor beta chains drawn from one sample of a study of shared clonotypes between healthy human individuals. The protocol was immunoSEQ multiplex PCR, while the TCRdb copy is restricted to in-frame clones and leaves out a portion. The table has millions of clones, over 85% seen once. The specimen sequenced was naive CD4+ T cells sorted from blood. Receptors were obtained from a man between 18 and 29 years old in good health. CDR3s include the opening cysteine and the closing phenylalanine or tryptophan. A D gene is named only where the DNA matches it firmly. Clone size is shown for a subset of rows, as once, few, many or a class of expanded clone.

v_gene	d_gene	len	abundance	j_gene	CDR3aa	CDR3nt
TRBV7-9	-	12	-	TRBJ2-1	CASSDGQGGEFF	TGTGCCAGCAGCGATGGACAGGGAGGGGAGTTCTTC
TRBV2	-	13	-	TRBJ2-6	CASRTGPMNVLTF	TGTGCCAGCAGGACGGGGCCCATGAACGTCCTGACTTTC
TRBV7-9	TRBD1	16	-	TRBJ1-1	CASSSGGKQGNTEAFF	TGTGCCAGCAGCTCAGGGGGAAAACAGGGGAACACTGAAGCTTTCTTT
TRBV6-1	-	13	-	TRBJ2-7	CASLGGNSYEQYF	TGTGCCAGCCTCGGCGGGAACTCCTACGAGCAGTACTTC
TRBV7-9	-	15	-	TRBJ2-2	CASSPGQGNTGELFF	TGTGCCAGCAGCCCCGGGCAGGGGAACACCGGGGAGCTGTTTTTT
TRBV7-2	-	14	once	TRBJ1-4	CASSLGSEGEKLFF	TGTGCCAGCAGCTTAGGGTCCGAGGGTGAAAAACTGTTTTTT
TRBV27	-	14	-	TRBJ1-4	CASRRGLTNEKLFF	TGTGCCAGCAGAAGGGGCTTGACTAATGAAAAACTGTTTTTT
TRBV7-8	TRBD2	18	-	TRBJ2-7	CASSTPGLAGGTPYEQYF	TGTGCCAGCAGCACGCCGGGACTAGCGGGGGGAACACCCTACGAGCAGTACTTC
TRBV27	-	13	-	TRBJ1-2	CASSLSGTYGYTF	TGTGCCAGCAGTTTATCGGGGACCTATGGCTACACCTTC
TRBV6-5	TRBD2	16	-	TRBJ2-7	CASSSTLSGNRYEQYF	TGTGCCAGCAGTTCTACCCTTAGCGGGAATCGTTACGAGCAGTACTTC
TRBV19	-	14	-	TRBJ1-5	CASSYGGGNQPQHF	TGTGCCAGTAGTTACGGGGGTGGCAATCAGCCCCAGCATTTT
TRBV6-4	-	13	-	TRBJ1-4	CASSQQGGGKLFF	TGTGCCAGCAGTCAACAGGGTGGGGGAAAACTGTTTTTT
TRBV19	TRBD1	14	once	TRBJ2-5	CASSDRGLVETQYF	TGTGCCAGTAGCGACAGGGGGCTTGTGGAGACCCAGTACTTC
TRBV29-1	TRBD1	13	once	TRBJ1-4	CSVQGEVGEKLFF	TGCAGCGTTCAGGGGGAAGTCGGTGAAAAACTGTTTTTT
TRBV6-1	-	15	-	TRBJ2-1	CASSPLVGGYNEQFF	TGTGCCAGCAGTCCCCTAGTGGGGGGCTACAATGAGCAGTTCTTC
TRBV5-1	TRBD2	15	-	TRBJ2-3	CASSSSGGPTDTQYF	TGCGCCAGCAGCTCTAGCGGGGGGCCCACAGATACGCAGTATTTT
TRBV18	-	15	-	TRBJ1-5	CASSPSGQRDQPQHF	TGTGCCAGCTCACCATCGGGGCAAAGGGATCAGCCCCAGCATTTT
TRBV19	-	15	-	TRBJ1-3	CASSITGNFGNTIYF	TGTGCCAGTAGTATTACGGGGAATTTCGGAAACACCATATATTTT
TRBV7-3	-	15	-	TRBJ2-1	CASSLNRASYNEQFF	TGTGCCAGCAGCTTAAATAGGGCCTCCTACAATGAGCAGTTCTTC
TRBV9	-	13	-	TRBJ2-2	CASSAKNTGELFF	TGTGCCAGCAGCGCCAAGAACACCGGGGAGCTGTTTTTT